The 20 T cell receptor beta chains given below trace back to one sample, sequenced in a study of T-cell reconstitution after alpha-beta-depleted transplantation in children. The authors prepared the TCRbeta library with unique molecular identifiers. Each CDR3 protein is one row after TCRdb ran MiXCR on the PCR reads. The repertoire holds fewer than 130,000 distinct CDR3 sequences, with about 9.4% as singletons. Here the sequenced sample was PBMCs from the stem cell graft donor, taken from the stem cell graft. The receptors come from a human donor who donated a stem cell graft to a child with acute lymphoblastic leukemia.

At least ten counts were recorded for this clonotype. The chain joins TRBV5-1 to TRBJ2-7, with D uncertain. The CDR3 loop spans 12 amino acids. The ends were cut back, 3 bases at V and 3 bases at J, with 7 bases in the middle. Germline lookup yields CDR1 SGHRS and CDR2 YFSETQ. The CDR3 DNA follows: TGCGCCAGCAGCTCCGACTTCTACGAGCAGTACTTC. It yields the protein CASSSDFYEQYF.

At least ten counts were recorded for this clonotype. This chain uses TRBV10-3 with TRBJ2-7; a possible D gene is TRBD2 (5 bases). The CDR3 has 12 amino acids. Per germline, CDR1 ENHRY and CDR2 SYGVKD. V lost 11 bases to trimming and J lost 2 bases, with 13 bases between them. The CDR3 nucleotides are TGTGCCCTTGGCGGGTCCGCCTACGAGCAGTACTTC. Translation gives CALGGSAYEQYF.

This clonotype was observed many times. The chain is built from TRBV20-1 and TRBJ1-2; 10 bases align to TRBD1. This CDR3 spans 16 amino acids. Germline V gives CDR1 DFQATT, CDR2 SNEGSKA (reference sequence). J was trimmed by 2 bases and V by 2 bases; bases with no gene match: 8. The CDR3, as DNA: TGCAGTGCTAGACCCGGGACAGGGGCTTTGAACTATGGCTACACCTTC. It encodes CSARPGTGALNYGYTF.

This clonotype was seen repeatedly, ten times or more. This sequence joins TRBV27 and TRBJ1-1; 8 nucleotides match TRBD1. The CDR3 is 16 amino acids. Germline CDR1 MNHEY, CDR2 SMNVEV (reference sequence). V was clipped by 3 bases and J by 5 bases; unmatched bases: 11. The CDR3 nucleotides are TGTGCCAGCAGTTTTAGCCGGAGACAGGGGAGGACTGAAGCTTTCTTT. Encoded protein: CASSFSRRQGRTEAFF.

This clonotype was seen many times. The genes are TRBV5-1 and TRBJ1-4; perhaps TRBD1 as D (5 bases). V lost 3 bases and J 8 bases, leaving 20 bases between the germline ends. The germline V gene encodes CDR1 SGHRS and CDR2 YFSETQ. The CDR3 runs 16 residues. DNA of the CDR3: TGCGCCAGCAGCTCATCCACTTCGGGAAACAGGGAAAAACTGTTTTTT. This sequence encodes CASSSSTSGNREKLFF.

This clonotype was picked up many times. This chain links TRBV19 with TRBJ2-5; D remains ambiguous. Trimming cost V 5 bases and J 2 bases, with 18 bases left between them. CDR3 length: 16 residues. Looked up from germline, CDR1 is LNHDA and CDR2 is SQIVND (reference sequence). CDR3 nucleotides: TGTGCCAGTAGTGCTCGTGAAGGACGGATTCAAGAGACCCAGTACTTC. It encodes CASSAREGRIQETQYF.

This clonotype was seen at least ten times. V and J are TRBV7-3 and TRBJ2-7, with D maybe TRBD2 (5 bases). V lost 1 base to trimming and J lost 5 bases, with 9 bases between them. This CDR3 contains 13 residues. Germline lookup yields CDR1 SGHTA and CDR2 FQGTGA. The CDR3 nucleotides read TGTGCCAGCAGCTTAAGGGGAGAAGACGAGCAGTACTTC. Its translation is CASSLRGEDEQYF. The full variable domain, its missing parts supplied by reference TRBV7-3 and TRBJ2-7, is GAGVSQTPSNKVTEKGKYVELRCDPISGHTALYWYRQSLGQGPEFLIYFQGTGAADDSGLPNDRFFAVRPEGSVSTLKIQRTERGDSAVYLCASSLRGEDEQYFGPGTRLTVT.

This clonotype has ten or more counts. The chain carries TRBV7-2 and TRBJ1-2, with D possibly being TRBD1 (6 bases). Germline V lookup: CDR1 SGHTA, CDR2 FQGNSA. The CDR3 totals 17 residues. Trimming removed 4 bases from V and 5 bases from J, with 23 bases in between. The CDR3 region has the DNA TGTGCCAGCAGCTCACCTTATGAGACAGGAAGGAGATATGGCTACACCTTC. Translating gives CASSSPYETGRRYGYTF.

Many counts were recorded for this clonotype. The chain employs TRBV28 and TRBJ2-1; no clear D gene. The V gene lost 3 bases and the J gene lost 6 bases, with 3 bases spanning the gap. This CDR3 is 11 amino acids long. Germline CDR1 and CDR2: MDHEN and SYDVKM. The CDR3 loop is CASSFLNEQFF. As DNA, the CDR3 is TGTGCCAGCAGTTTCCTCAATGAGCAGTTCTTC.

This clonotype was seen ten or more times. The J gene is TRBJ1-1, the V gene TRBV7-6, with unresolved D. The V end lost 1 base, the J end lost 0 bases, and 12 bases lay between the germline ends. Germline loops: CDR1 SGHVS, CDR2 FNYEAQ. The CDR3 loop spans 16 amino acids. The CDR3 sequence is CASSLGSHPLNTEAFF. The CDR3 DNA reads TGTGCCAGCAGCTTAGGATCACACCCACTGAACACTGAAGCTTTCTTT.

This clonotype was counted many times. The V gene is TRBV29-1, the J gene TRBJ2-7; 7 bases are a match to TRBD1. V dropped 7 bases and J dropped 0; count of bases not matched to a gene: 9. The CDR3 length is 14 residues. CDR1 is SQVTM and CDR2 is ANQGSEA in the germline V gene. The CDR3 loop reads CSARTGSASYEQYF. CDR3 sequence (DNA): TGCAGCGCCAGGACAGGCTCAGCCTCCTACGAGCAGTACTTC.

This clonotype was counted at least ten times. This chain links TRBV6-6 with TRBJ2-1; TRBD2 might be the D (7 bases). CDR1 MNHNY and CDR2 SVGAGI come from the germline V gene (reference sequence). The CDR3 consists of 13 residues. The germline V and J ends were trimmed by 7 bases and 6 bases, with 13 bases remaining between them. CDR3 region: CASILRGGNEQFF. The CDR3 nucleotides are TGTGCCAGCATTCTAAGGGGGGGCAATGAGCAGTTCTTC.

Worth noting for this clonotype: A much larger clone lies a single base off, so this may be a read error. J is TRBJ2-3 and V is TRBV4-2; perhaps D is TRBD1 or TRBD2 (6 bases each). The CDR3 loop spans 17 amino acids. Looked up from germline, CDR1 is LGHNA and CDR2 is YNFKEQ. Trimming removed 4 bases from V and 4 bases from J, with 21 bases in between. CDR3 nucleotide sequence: TGTGCCAGCAGCCCGGGACTCCTGCGTGGGGGCGCAGATACGCAGTATTTT. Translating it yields CASSPGLLRGGADTQYF.

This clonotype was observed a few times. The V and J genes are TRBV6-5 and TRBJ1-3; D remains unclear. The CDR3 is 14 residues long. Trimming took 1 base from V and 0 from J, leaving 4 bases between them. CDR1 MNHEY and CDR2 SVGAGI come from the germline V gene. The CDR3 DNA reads TGTGCCAGCAGTTACTTTGGCTCTGGAAACACCATATATTTT. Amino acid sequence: CASSYFGSGNTIYF.

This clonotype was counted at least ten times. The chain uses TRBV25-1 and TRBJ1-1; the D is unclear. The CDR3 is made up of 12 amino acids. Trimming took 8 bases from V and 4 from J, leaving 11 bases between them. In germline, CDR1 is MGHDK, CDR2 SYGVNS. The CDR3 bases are TGTGCCAGCCAACCGGGCACCACTGAAGCTTTCTTT. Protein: CASQPGTTEAFF.

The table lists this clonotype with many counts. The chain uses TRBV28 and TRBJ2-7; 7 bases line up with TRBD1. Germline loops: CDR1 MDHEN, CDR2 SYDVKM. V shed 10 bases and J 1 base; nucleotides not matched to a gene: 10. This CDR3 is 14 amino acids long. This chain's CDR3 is CATTWDRVSYEQYF. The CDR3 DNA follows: TGTGCCACCACTTGGGACAGAGTTTCCTACGAGCAGTACTTC.

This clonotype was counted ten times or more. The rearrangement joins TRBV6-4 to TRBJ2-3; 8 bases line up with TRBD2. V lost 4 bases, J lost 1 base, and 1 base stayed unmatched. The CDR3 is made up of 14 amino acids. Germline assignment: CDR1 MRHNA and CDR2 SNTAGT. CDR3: CASSATSGTDTQYF. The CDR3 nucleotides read TGTGCCAGCAGTGCGACTAGCGGCACAGATACGCAGTATTTT.

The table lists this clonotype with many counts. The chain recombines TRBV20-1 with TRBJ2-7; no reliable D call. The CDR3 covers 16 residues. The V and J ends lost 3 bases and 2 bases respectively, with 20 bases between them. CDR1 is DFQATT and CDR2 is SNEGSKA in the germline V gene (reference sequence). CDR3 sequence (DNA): TGCAGTGCTAGCAACAACCGACGGCAGTCAACCTACGAGCAGTACTTC. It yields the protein CSASNNRRQSTYEQYF.

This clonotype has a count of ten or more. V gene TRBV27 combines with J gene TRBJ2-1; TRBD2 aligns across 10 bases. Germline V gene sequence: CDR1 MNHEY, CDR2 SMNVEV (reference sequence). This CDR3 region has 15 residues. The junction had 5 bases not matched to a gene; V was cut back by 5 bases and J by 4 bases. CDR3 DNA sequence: TGTGCCAGCAGTCCCGGGACTAGCGTGTACAATGAGCAGTTCTTC. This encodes CASSPGTSVYNEQFF.

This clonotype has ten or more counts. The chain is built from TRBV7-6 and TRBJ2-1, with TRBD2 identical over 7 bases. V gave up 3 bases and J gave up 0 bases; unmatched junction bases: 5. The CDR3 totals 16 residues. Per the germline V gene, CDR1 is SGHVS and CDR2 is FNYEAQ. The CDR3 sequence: CASSFLLASSYNEQFF. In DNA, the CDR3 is TGTGCCAGCAGCTTCCTACTAGCGAGCTCCTACAATGAGCAGTTCTTC.